This record covers a single T cell receptor (beta chain). This sample is part of a study of Ad26.COV2.S vaccination and SARS-CoV-2 variants. Treatment reported: about 20 received Ad26.COV2.S at low or high dose, single or two shots; several received placebo; per-sample allocation not given. Repertoires come from day 63 after the first vaccine or placebo injection. Repertoires were generated with immunoSEQ multiplex PCR, while TCRdb's copy carries only in-frame clones and drops some. The sample contains about 680,000 clones, 80% to 90% of which appear only once. Looked up from germline, CDR1 is MNHEY and CDR2 is SVGEGT. Trimming took 6 bases from V and 0 from J, leaving 9 bases between them. The CDR3 spans 14 residues.

The sample was peripheral blood, taken in a trial of Ad26.COV2.S vaccine versus placebo. The rearrangement joins TRBV6-2 or TRBV6-3 to TRBJ1-5; possibly TRBD1 for D (5 bases). The TCR sequence derives from a person between 18 and 59 years old who received the Ad26.COV2.S COVID-19 vaccine or a placebo. CDR3 nucleotide sequence: TGTGCCAGCAGACCTGACAGTAGCAATCAGCCCCAGCATTTT. Translated, it gives CASRPDSSNQPQHF.